This T cell receptor beta chain was captured by sequencing in a study of read filtering for tumor transcriptome and immune sequencing. Study-wide background: Mean patient age was approximately 71 years, range about 40 to 85; 17 male, around 14 female. RNA-seq yielded only roughly 75 to 1273 TCR reads, IR-seq about 4.05 to 11 million.

The library was built from around 0.4 ug RNA with molecular barcoded adaptors for alpha/delta and beta/gamma chains. Each CDR3 protein gets one entry after TCRdb re-called the reads with MiXCR. The sample comprises 50,000 or so distinct CDR3 sequences, approximately 13% of which are singletons, and around 16% rests with the top ten. Germline V gene sequence: CDR1 WSHSY, CDR2 SAAADI. With V trimmed by 7 bases and J by 1 base, 11 bases remained unmatched. This CDR3 is 16 amino acids long. Study observations and caveats: IR-seq and RNA-seq agreed better without single-read clonotypes.

In this sample, this clonotype turned up a few times. The target antigen is unknown. Specimen: a population of CD138-negative cells sorted from bone marrow. The clonotype was recovered from a donor at least 40 years old with multiple myeloma. This chain links TRBV10-2 with TRBJ2-7, with 9 bases fitting TRBD2. The CDR3 nucleotides are TGCGCCAGCATGGACCCGGGGACTAGCTTGTCCTACGAGCAGTACTTC. Its protein product is CASMDPGTSLSYEQYF.